This passage covers 10 T cell receptor beta chains from one sample sequenced in a study of CD8 T cells in ankylosing spondylitis. TCRdb reprocessed the 5' RACE reads via MiXCR and lists one record per CDR3 protein. This repertoire shows 150,000 to 200,000 distinct CDR3 sequences, over 10% found once; its top ten account for 9.5% to 12%. Sequences were obtained from blood, either unsorted or a sorted T cell fraction (not recorded which). The receptors come from a female donor with ankylosing spondylitis or in good health (not recorded which).

The rearrangement links TRBV7-9 to TRBJ1-1; D not certain. Between the trimmed V and J ends, which lost 10 bases and 8 bases, there was a span of 17 bases. Germline lookup yields CDR1 SEHNR and CDR2 FQNEAQ (reference sequence). The CDR3 runs to 12 residues. The CDR3 DNA follows: TGTGCCACCCTACTCAAGACGGAGGAAGCTTTCTTT. Protein: CATLLKTEEAFF.

The table lists this clonotype with many counts. The chain carries TRBV7-9 and TRBJ2-3; D remains unclear. Germline lookup yields CDR1 SEHNR and CDR2 FQNEAQ (reference sequence). With 2 bases removed from V and 2 bases from J, the gap between germline ends came to 2 bases. The CDR3 loop spans 12 amino acids. The CDR3 DNA sequence: TGTGCCAGCAGCTTAATCACAGATACGCAGTATTTT. Protein: CASSLITDTQYF.

Only a few counts were recorded for this clonotype. The genes are TRBV12-3 or TRBV12-4 and TRBJ2-7; D is possibly TRBD1 (6 bases). With 6 bases removed from V and 2 bases from J, the gap between germline ends came to 8 bases. The CDR3 consists of 12 residues. CDR3 region: CASRRTAYEQYF. The CDR3 nucleotides read TGTGCCAGCAGGAGGACAGCCTACGAGCAGTACTTC.

This clonotype showed up many times. This sequence joins TRBV24-1 and TRBJ1-4; possible D gene TRBD1, 6 bases. Germline V gene data show CDR1 as KGHDR and CDR2 as SFDVKD. The V end lost 3 bases, the J end lost 7 bases, and 17 bases lay between the germline ends. CDR3 length equals 16 residues. The CDR3 DNA sequence: TGTGCCACCAGTGATCCGGTCCGGGGGCTTGGTGAAAAACTGTTTTTT. Encoded protein: CATSDPVRGLGEKLFF.

This clonotype has at least ten counts. The chain recombines TRBV29-1 with TRBJ1-1, with D tentatively TRBD1 (6 bases). The CDR3 is made up of 12 amino acids. V was pared by 2 bases and J by 4 bases, with 8 bases between. Germline CDR1 is SQVTM and CDR2 is ANQGSEA. This CDR3 is CSVEQGITEAFF. The DNA for the CDR3 is TGCAGCGTTGAACAGGGGATCACTGAAGCTTTCTTT.

The J gene is TRBJ1-6, the V gene TRBV29-1; TRBD1 agrees at 9 bases. Germline CDR1 SQVTM, CDR2 ANQGSEA. The CDR3 runs 13 residues. V lost 6 bases and J lost 10; bases outside the gene matches: 7. The CDR3 spells CSVGTGPDSPLHF. The CDR3 DNA follows: TGCAGCGTCGGGACAGGGCCCGACTCACCCCTCCACTTT.

This chain links TRBV18 with TRBJ2-3, with D uncertain. The CDR3 has 16 amino acids. Per germline, CDR1 KGHSH and CDR2 LQKENI. V was trimmed by 1 base and J by 5 bases, leaving 16 bases between them. The CDR3 loop reads CASSPRVLTGGDTQYF. In DNA, the CDR3 is TGTGCCAGCTCACCACGGGTCCTGACGGGTGGAGATACGCAGTATTTT.

Many counts were recorded for this clonotype. The chain is built from TRBV29-1 and TRBJ2-1; either TRBD1 or TRBD2 may fit D (5 bases each). Germline CDR1 SQVTM, CDR2 ANQGSEA. CDR3 size: 13 residues. Deletions cut 5 bases from V and 6 bases from J, with 14 bases between. This chain's CDR3 is CSVWDPLGNEQFF. CDR3 DNA: TGCAGCGTTTGGGACCCACTCGGCAATGAGCAGTTCTTC.

This clonotype has more than one count but fewer than ten. V and J are TRBV5-1 and TRBJ2-3; D is possibly TRBD1 (6 bases). Germline V gene data show CDR1 as SGHRS and CDR2 as YFSETQ. There are 16 residues in the CDR3. Trimming removed 4 bases from V and 1 base from J, with 16 bases in between. CDR3 loop: CASSPGHGGGTDTQYF. The CDR3 nucleotides read TGCGCCAGCAGCCCGGGACACGGTGGAGGCACAGATACGCAGTATTTT.

This clonotype was counted only a few times. The CDR3, as DNA: TGTGCCAGCAGTTATGTACAGGGGAGCTCTGGAAACACCATATATTTT. It codes for CASSYVQGSSGNTIYF. The rearrangement links TRBV6-5 to TRBJ1-3, with 7 bases aligning to TRBD1. V lost 3 bases and J lost 0; bases outside the gene matches: 5. This CDR3 is 16 amino acids long. Germline CDR1 and CDR2: MNHEY and SVGAGI.